Below are 4 T cell receptor beta chains sequenced from a single sample in a study of blood T cell repertoires in COVID-19 (dated by TCRdb to about 2020). Library preparation used the immunoSEQ multiplex PCR assay. What TCRdb holds here is the immuneACCESS table cut down to in-frame rearrangements. Part of the clones is not present; checked against another copy, under half of the missing clones reflect an unresolved V gene, and the others are unexplained. The sample table shows approximately 300,000 clones, and 88% are seen once. The leading ten clones occupy about 11% of the sample. Sequencing was performed on peripheral blood. The receptors shown here come from a woman aged 25 to 39 with COVID-19, enrolled during active disease.

This chain joins TRBV10-3 and TRBJ2-1, with 11 positions matching TRBD2. Germline assignment: CDR1 ENHRY and CDR2 SYGVKD. V shed 11 bases, J shed 5 bases, and the junction held 2 bases outside the gene matches. The CDR3 has 12 amino acids. CDR3 DNA sequence: TGTGCCTATAGCGGGAGGGACAATGAGCAGTTCTTC. Encoded protein: CAYSGRDNEQFF.

This clone was seen once. The V and J genes are TRBV5-4 and TRBJ2-5, with 13 bases aligning to TRBD2. CDR1 and CDR2 (germline): SGHNT, YYREEE (reference sequence). This CDR3 has 15 residues. With 4 bases clipped from V and 4 bases from J, the junction kept 4 bases outside the gene matches. The CDR3 is CASSGGLAGVETQYF. The DNA of the CDR3 is TGTGCCAGCAGCGGCGGACTAGCGGGAGTAGAGACCCAGTACTTC.

The chain carries TRBV2 and TRBJ2-1; 7 nucleotides match TRBD2. Per germline, CDR1 SNHLY and CDR2 FYNNEI. The CDR3 length is 15 residues. V was pared by 2 bases and J by 8 bases, with 9 bases of the junction left unmatched. The CDR3 region is CASSERLARVYEQFF. The CDR3 bases are TGTGCCAGCAGTGAAAGACTAGCCCGAGTTTATGAGCAGTTCTTC.

The chain has TRBV5-1 and TRBJ1-2; the D is unclear. CDR1 is SGHRS, CDR2 YFSETQ, per germline. The CDR3 runs 13 residues. The ends were cut back, 2 bases at V and 3 bases at J, with 8 bases in the middle. Written as DNA, the CDR3 is TGCGCCAGCAGCTTAGCAGACTACTATGGCTACACCTTC. This encodes CASSLADYYGYTF.